These 5 T cell receptor beta chains were all obtained from the same sample, sequenced in a study of CD8+CD57+ T cells in acquired aplastic anemia. Genomic DNA, the template, was used for profiling of the TCR beta VDJ and CDR3. MiXCR was run by TCRdb on the reads, yielding one entry per CDR3 protein. The sample lists about 270,000 distinct CDR3 sequences, around 60% occurring once. Sequenced: sorted CD4+, CD8+, or CD8+CD57+ T cells (not recorded which) from PBMCs. Receptors originate from a human donor with severe aplastic anemia or a healthy control (not recorded which).

This clonotype was counted at least ten times. The chain employs TRBV12-3 or TRBV12-4 and TRBJ2-2; tentatively, D is TRBD1 (5 bases). V was shortened by 7 bases and J by 2 bases, with 11 bases between the two germline ends. This CDR3 is built from 14 residues. The CDR3 DNA sequence: TGTGCCAGCAATCCCACAGGCAACACCGGGGAGCTGTTTTTT. It encodes CASNPTGNTGELFF.

This clonotype was counted many times. The chain carries TRBV7-2 and TRBJ2-7, with a weak D call TRBD1 (5 bases). The CDR3 totals 12 residues. CDR1 and CDR2 from the germline V gene are SGHTA and FQGNSA. V was clipped by 5 bases and J by 7 bases, with 12 bases between them. The CDR3 spells CASSQNQGEQYF. The CDR3 DNA sequence: TGTGCCAGCAGCCAGAATCAGGGAGAGCAGTACTTC.

This clonotype was recorded a few times. DNA for the CDR3: TGTGCCATCAGAACGGGACAGGGGGCAGACGAGCAGTACTTC. Encoded protein: CAIRTGQGADEQYF. The chain combines TRBV10-3 with TRBJ2-7; TRBD1 matches 12 bases. The CDR3 totals 14 residues. The germline V gene encodes CDR1 ENHRY and CDR2 SYGVKD. The junction had 5 bases not matched to a gene; V was cut back by 6 bases and J by 5 bases.

This clonotype was detected many times. The V gene is TRBV19, the J gene TRBJ2-1, with 10 nucleotides matching TRBD2. Per germline, CDR1 LNHDA and CDR2 SQIVND (reference sequence). CDR3 length: 16 residues. The ends lost 4 bases at V and 5 bases at J; junction bases unmatched: 8. The CDR3 sequence is CASSKVAGGDHNEQFF. The CDR3 coding sequence is TGTGCCAGTAGTAAGGTAGCGGGGGGCGACCACAATGAGCAGTTCTTC. Complete variable domain (other parts from reference TRBV19 and TRBJ2-1): DGGITQSPKYLFRKEGQNVTLSCEQNLNHDAMYWYRQDPGQGLRLIYYSQIVNDFQKGDIAEGYSVSREKKESFPLTVTSAQKNPTAFYLCASSKVAGGDHNEQFFGPGTRLTVL.

The CDR3 DNA sequence: TGTGCCAGCAGCGTTACTAGCGGGAGGGCCTCGGCCGGGGAGCTGTTTTTT. Translation: CASSVTSGRASAGELFF. The V gene is TRBV9, the J gene TRBJ2-2; 13 positions match TRBD2. J lost 6 bases, V lost 2 bases, and 7 bases had no gene match. The CDR3 runs to 17 residues. Germline CDR1 SGDLS, CDR2 YYNGEE.